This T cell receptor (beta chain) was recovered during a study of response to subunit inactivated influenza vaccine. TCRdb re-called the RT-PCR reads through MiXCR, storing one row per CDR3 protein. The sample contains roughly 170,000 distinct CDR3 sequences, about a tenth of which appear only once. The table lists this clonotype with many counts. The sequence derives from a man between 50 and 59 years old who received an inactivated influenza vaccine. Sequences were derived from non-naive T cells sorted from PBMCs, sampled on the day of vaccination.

The CDR3 DNA reads as TGCAGTGCTAGAGATAACTCCAGGACTAGCGGGGAGCAGTACTTC. Protein product: CSARDNSRTSGEQYF. V gene TRBV20-1 combines with J gene TRBJ2-7, with 11 bases identical to TRBD2. With 0 bases clipped from V and 7 bases from J, the junction kept 8 bases outside the gene matches. The CDR3 spans 15 residues. The germline CDR1 and CDR2 sequences are DFQATT and SNEGSKA (reference sequence).